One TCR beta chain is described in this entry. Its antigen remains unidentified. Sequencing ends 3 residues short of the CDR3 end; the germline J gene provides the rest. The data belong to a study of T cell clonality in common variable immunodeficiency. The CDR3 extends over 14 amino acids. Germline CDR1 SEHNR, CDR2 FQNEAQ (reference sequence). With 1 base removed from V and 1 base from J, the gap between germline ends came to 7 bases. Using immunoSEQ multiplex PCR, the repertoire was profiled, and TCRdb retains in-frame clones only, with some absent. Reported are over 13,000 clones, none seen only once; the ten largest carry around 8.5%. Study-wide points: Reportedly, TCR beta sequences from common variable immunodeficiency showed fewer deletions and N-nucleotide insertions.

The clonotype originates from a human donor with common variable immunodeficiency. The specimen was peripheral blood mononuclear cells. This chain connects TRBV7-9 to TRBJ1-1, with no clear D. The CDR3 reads CASSLGRENTEAFF. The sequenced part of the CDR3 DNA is TGTGCCAGCAGCTTAGGCAGAGAGAACACTGAA.